The 17 T cell receptor beta chains below were found in one sample sequenced in a study of beta chain features in type 1 diabetes. Expressed TCRB transcripts were sequenced because the entire RNA isolate underwent reverse transcription. The assay was immunoSEQ multiplex PCR, and TCRdb's table has in-frame clones only and misses some. The sample lists about 150,000 clones; roughly 9.1% were seen once. The sample comprised central memory CD4+ T cells from blood. Receptors originate from a woman aged 18-29 years in good health.

The CDR3, as DNA: TGTGCCTGGAGTCGGACAGGGGCAGAAGGCTACACCTTC. This sequence encodes CAWSRTGAEGYTF. This chain links TRBV30 with TRBJ1-2, with 9 positions matching TRBD1. The CDR3 consists of 13 residues. Germline lookup yields CDR1 GTSNPN and CDR2 SVGIG (reference sequence). V shed 2 bases and J 8 bases; nucleotides not matched to a gene: 6. The full variable domain, completed using reference TRBV30 and TRBJ1-2, is SQTIHQWPATLVQPVGSPLSLECTVEGTSNPNLYWYRQAAGRGLQLLFYSVGIGQISSEVPQNLSASRPQDRQFILSSKKLLLSDSGFYLCAWSRTGAEGYTFGSGTRLTVV.

This clone was seen more than once but under ten times. V and J are TRBV4-1 and TRBJ2-2, with D possibly being TRBD1 (5 bases). V lost 0 bases and J 6 bases, leaving 17 bases between the germline ends. CDR3 length: 17 amino acids. Germline CDR1 and CDR2: MGHRA and YSYEKL. CDR3 nucleotide sequence: TGCGCCAGCAGCCAAGAGCCTAAGGGGTTTCATGCCGGGGAGCTGTTTTTT. Translating it yields CASSQEPKGFHAGELFF.

This rearrangement joins TRBV4-1 to TRBJ1-6; D unclear. The ends were cut back, 3 bases at V and 7 bases at J, with 19 bases in the middle. CDR3 length: 17 amino acids. The germline CDR1 and CDR2 sequences are MGHRA and YSYEKL. In DNA, the CDR3 is TGCGCCAGCAGCCAGCAATTACTTCTCGGGGTGAATTCACCCCTCCACTTT. It translates to CASSQQLLLGVNSPLHF.

This clone was seen only a few times. The gene calls are TRBV20-1 and TRBJ2-1, with TRBD2 as a possible D gene (5 bases). Trimming left V 3 bases short and J 5 bases short, with 5 bases between. Per germline, CDR1 DFQATT and CDR2 SNEGSKA (reference sequence). This CDR3 contains 11 residues. The CDR3 bases are TGCAGTGCTAGGGGAGACAATGAGCAGTTCTTC. Translated, it gives CSARGDNEQFF.

The V gene is TRBV29-1, the J gene TRBJ1-2; D is unresolved. In germline, CDR1 is SQVTM, CDR2 ANQGSEA. The V end was cut by 6 bases, the J end by 3 bases, with 11 bases between. The CDR3 runs 12 residues. CDR3 loop: CSVPLVDYGYTF. The CDR3 DNA follows: TGCAGCGTCCCACTCGTGGACTATGGCTACACCTTC.

The V gene is TRBV5-6, the J gene TRBJ2-1, with 13 nucleotides matching TRBD2. Unmatched junction bases numbered 3, after V lost 4 bases and J lost 8 bases. The CDR3 loop spans 14 amino acids. Germline CDR1 SGHDT, CDR2 YYEEEE. The CDR3 protein is CASSRLAGGDEQFF. DNA of the CDR3: TGTGCCAGCAGCAGACTAGCGGGAGGCGATGAGCAGTTCTTC.

The V call is TRBV30, the J call TRBJ1-1; D uncertain. V lost 1 base and J 1 base, leaving 4 bases between the germline ends. The CDR3 loop spans 12 amino acids. In germline, CDR1 is GTSNPN, CDR2 SVGIG (reference sequence). The chain's CDR3 is CAWSGQNTEAFF. DNA for the CDR3: TGTGCCTGGAGTGGACAGAACACTGAAGCTTTCTTT.

The V and J genes are TRBV7-9 and TRBJ2-7, with 7 bases fitting TRBD2. V shed 2 bases, J shed 5 bases, and the junction held 6 bases outside the gene matches. The germline V gene encodes CDR1 SEHNR and CDR2 FQNEAQ (reference sequence). The length of the CDR3 is 14 residues. In DNA form, the CDR3 reads TGTGCCAGCAGCTTAATGGCGGGGGAGGACGAGCAGTACTTC. Translation: CASSLMAGEDEQYF.

Notes on this clone: A junction end diverges from the germline sequence, so it may reflect a read error. The chain uses TRBV7-2 and TRBJ2-7; D remains unclear. This CDR3 has 13 residues. Germline loops: CDR1 SGHTA, CDR2 FQGNSA. The CDR3 DNA follows: TGTGCCAGCAGCTTCTCGTCAGGAAGCATCATCTCCTTC. Amino acids: CASSFSSGSIISF.

A few counts support this clone. The chain couples TRBV28 to TRBJ2-6; 11 nucleotides agree with TRBD1. The length of the CDR3 is 17 residues. V was clipped by 6 bases and J by 4 bases; unmatched bases: 8. From germline, CDR1 is MDHEN and CDR2 SYDVKM. Written as DNA, the CDR3 is TGTGCCAGCAGACCGGGACAGGGGGAGTCCGGGGCCAACGTCCTGACTTTC. Translated, it gives CASRPGQGESGANVLTF.

This clone was counted between two and nine times. The chain combines TRBV6-1 with TRBJ2-7; possibly TRBD2 for D (6 bases). CDR1 and CDR2 from the germline V gene are MNHNS and SASEGT. V was cut by 7 bases and J by 3 bases, with 16 bases left in between. The length of the CDR3 is 14 residues. In nucleotides, the CDR3 is TGTGCCAGCATTCTAGGGGATAGCGGCTACGAGCAGTACTTC. Protein: CASILGDSGYEQYF.

This clone was seen a handful of times. The chain has TRBV30 and TRBJ1-2; D is unclear. V was shortened by 1 base and J by 0 bases, with 6 bases between the two germline ends. The germline gives CDR1 GTSNPN, CDR2 SVGIG (reference sequence). CDR3 size: 13 residues. CDR3 in DNA: TGTGCCTGGAGTGGGGGAGCTAACTATGGCTACACCTTC. This encodes CAWSGGANYGYTF.

This clone was seen more than once but under ten times. The chain joins TRBV5-1 to TRBJ2-1; 7 positions agree with TRBD1. Germline loops: CDR1 SGHRS, CDR2 YFSETQ. CDR3 length equals 15 residues. Trimming removed 3 bases from V and 5 bases from J; junction bases left unmatched: 8. The CDR3 reads CASSSLGQTHNEQFF. In DNA, the CDR3 is TGCGCCAGCAGCTCGCTGGGACAGACCCACAATGAGCAGTTCTTC. The entire variable domain, with the rest obtained from reference TRBV5-1 and TRBJ2-1, is as follows: KAGVTQTPRYLIKTRGQQVTLSCSPISGHRSVSWYQQTPGQGLQFLFEYFSETQRNKGNFPGRFSGRQFSNSRSEMNVSTLELGDSALYLCASSSLGQTHNEQFFGPGTRLTVL.

This chain uses TRBV5-6 with TRBJ1-2; a weak D match, TRBD1 (5 bases). The CDR3 is 13 residues long. V dropped 4 bases and J dropped 7 bases, with 14 bases sitting between them. Germline-derived CDR1 and CDR2 are SGHDT and YYEEEE. The CDR3 coding sequence is TGTGCCAGCAGCGCGCAAGGGGACTCTGGCTACACCTTC. Translated: CASSAQGDSGYTF.

In this sample, this clone turned up a few times. The V call is TRBV12-5, the J call TRBJ1-1; possible D gene TRBD1, 6 bases. Trimming left V 0 bases short and J 2 bases short, with 16 bases between. Germline CDR1 and CDR2: LGHNT and FRNRAP. CDR3 length: 17 amino acids. CDR3 sequence (DNA): TGTGCTAGTGGTTTGGTAGGGTCAGGGGCGTTTAACACTGAAGCTTTCTTT. Amino acid sequence: CASGLVGSGAFNTEAFF.

This clone was counted only a few times. The V call is TRBV2, the J call TRBJ2-2; weak D call: TRBD2 (6 bases). CDR3 size: 15 residues. Germline V gene lookup returns CDR1 SNHLY and CDR2 FYNNEI. V lost 3 bases to trimming and J lost 5 bases, with 13 bases between them. The CDR3 protein is CASSDASGLTGELFF. The CDR3 nucleotides read TGTGCCAGCAGTGACGCGTCGGGACTTACCGGGGAGCTGTTTTTT.

The rearrangement uses TRBV2 and TRBJ2-7, with D perhaps TRBD1 (6 bases). Trimming cost V 3 bases and J 3 bases, with 9 bases left between them. The CDR3 sequence is 13 residues long. Germline V lookup: CDR1 SNHLY, CDR2 FYNNEI. CDR3: CASSEDSNYEQYF. The CDR3 region has the DNA TGTGCCAGCAGTGAGGACAGCAACTACGAGCAGTACTTC. Together with reference TRBV2 and TRBJ2-7, the CDR3 gives the full variable domain: EPEVTQTPSHQVTQMGQEVILRCVPISNHLYFYWYRQILGQKVEFLVSFYNNEISEKSEIFDDQFSVERPDGSNFTLKIRSTKLEDSAMYFCASSEDSNYEQYFGPGTRLTVT.